Presented here are 14 T cell receptor beta chains from one specimen sequenced in a study of cytomegalovirus exposure and HLA in healthy donors. The PCR was carried out with 60 Vbeta primers and 13 Jbeta primers. The repertoire was sequenced with immunoSEQ multiplex PCR; TCRdb's copy has only in-frame clones and lacks some. In the table there are tens of thousands of clones, about 67% of which are singletons. Input material: PBMCs. The origin of the receptors is a man between 25 and 39 years old in good health and CMV-seronegative.

The rearrangement joins TRBV7-2 to TRBJ1-1, with D tentatively TRBD1 (6 bases). CDR1 SGHTA and CDR2 FQGNSA come from the germline V gene. Trimming took off 1 base at V and 11 bases at J, with 23 bases between the two ends. There are 16 residues in the CDR3. CDR3 loop: CASSLVPRGLGDAAFF. The DNA of the CDR3 is TGTGCCAGCAGCTTAGTCCCCAGGGGATTGGGGGATGCGGCTTTCTTT.

The chain recombines TRBV7-8 with TRBJ1-5, with D possibly matching TRBD1 (5 bases). Trimming left V 5 bases short and J 8 bases short, with 13 bases between. The CDR3 extends over 13 amino acids. Germline V gene lookup returns CDR1 SGHVS and CDR2 FQNEAQ. The CDR3 sequence: CASSPGHLEPQHF. For the CDR3, the DNA is TGTGCCAGCAGCCCAGGACATCTTGAGCCCCAGCATTTT.

The J gene is TRBJ1-3, the V gene TRBV30, with D perhaps TRBD1 (5 bases). The CDR3 loop spans 16 amino acids. Trimming stripped 2 bases from V and 4 bases from J, with 18 bases between. Germline V CDR1 and CDR2: GTSNPN, SVGIG (reference sequence). The CDR3 region is CAWSRPGEGLGNTIYF. CDR3 nucleotides: TGTGCCTGGAGTAGACCGGGGGAGGGGCTGGGAAACACCATATATTTT.

The genes are TRBV23-1 and TRBJ2-2; TRBD1 matches 10 bases. TRBV23-1 is treated as an ORF (open reading frame) with a function not yet certain. With V trimmed by 0 bases and J by 6 bases, 10 bases remained unmatched. There are 18 residues in the CDR3. The CDR3 DNA follows: TGCGCCAGCAGTCAATCCCCCCTCCGGGACAGGGGATCCGGGGAGCTGTTTTTT. Protein: CASSQSPLRDRGSGELFF.

The chain carries TRBV30 and TRBJ2-7; no clear D. Trimming pared 0 bases from V and 4 bases from J, leaving 10 bases between. Germline V gene sequence: CDR1 GTSNPN, CDR2 SVGIG (reference sequence). The CDR3 length is 13 residues. Written as DNA, the CDR3 is TGTGCCTGGAGTGTATCCGGTCTATACGAGCAGTACTTC. It yields the protein CAWSVSGLYEQYF.

The chain is built from TRBV4-1 and TRBJ2-3, with 7 bases lining up with TRBD2. This CDR3 has 18 amino acids. Trimming cost V 3 bases and J 3 bases; bases outside gene matches: 15. Germline V gene data show CDR1 as MGHRA and CDR2 as YSYEKL. The CDR3 here is CASSQPLASGGGTDTQYF. CDR3 DNA: TGCGCCAGCAGCCAGCCCCTCGCTAGCGGTGGAGGAACAGATACGCAGTATTTT.

This sequence joins TRBV11-2 and TRBJ2-7; 9 bases line up with TRBD1. Per the germline V gene, CDR1 is SGHAT and CDR2 is FQNNGV. The CDR3 has 13 residues. After removal of 3 bases from V and 6 bases from J, the junction contained 3 bases not matched to a gene. Here the CDR3 reads CASSFGQGLEQYF. The CDR3 coding sequence is TGTGCCAGCAGCTTCGGACAGGGGCTCGAGCAGTACTTC.

The CDR3, as DNA: TGCAGCGTCGTGGGGACAGGGGGCTACGAGCAGTACTTC. Translating gives CSVVGTGGYEQYF. The chain uses TRBV29-1 and TRBJ2-7; 11 nucleotides match TRBD1. The CDR3 is 13 residues long. Germline CDR1 and CDR2: SQVTM and ANQGSEA. V was clipped by 6 bases and J by 3 bases; unmatched bases: 4.

V and J are TRBV15 and TRBJ2-5; TRBD1 matches at 9 bases. Germline values: CDR1 LNHNV, CDR2 YYDKDF (reference sequence). The ends lost 6 bases at V and 2 bases at J; junction bases unmatched: 7. This CDR3 has 15 amino acids. For the CDR3, the DNA is TGTGCCACCAGTGAACAGGGGGCTAGACAAGAGACCCAGTACTTC. This sequence encodes CATSEQGARQETQYF.

The chain joins TRBV29-1 to TRBJ1-1, with 8 bases lining up with TRBD1. This CDR3 is built from 13 residues. Germline CDR1 and CDR2: SQVTM and ANQGSEA. Losses at the gene ends were 5 bases for V and 5 bases for J; bases not matched to a gene: 7. The chain's CDR3 is CSVTTGGETEAFF. Here the CDR3 DNA reads TGCAGCGTTACTACAGGGGGAGAAACTGAAGCTTTCTTT.

The rearrangement uses TRBV4-1 and TRBJ2-1, with 9 bases aligning to TRBD2. This CDR3 has 12 residues. The trim removed 6 bases at V and 15 bases at J, leaving 9 bases unmatched. The germline CDR1 and CDR2 sequences are MGHRA and YSYEKL. Here the CDR3 DNA reads TGCGCCAGCAGTGGGCGGGAGGGTCAGGGGTTCTTC. It translates to CASSGREGQGFF.

This clone has more than one count but fewer than ten. V and J are TRBV4-1 and TRBJ1-1, with D perhaps matching TRBD1 (5 bases). CDR1 is MGHRA and CDR2 is YSYEKL in the germline V gene. Trimming pared 4 bases from V and 6 bases from J, leaving 12 bases between. CDR3 length: 13 residues. CDR3 residues: CASSPGPGAEAFF. The CDR3 DNA reads as TGCGCCAGCAGCCCCGGTCCGGGGGCTGAAGCTTTCTTT.

The chain carries TRBV7-9 and TRBJ1-2; D might be TRBD1 (5 bases). Trimming took off 7 bases at V and 5 bases at J, with 20 bases between the two ends. Per the germline V gene, CDR1 is SEHNR and CDR2 is FQNEAQ (reference sequence). The CDR3 is made up of 15 amino acids. In DNA, the CDR3 is TGTGCCAGCACCCCGGCGGGGGGGAGACGTTATGGCTACACCTTC. This translates into CASTPAGGRRYGYTF.

The rearrangement links TRBV6-1 to TRBJ2-7, with 9 bases lining up with TRBD2. V gave up 4 bases and J gave up 0 bases; unmatched junction bases: 10. The germline V gene encodes CDR1 MNHNS and CDR2 SASEGT. This CDR3 comprises 17 residues. CDR3 residues: CASSGPTSGKFSYEQYF. Written as DNA, the CDR3 is TGTGCCAGCAGTGGACCGACTAGCGGAAAATTCTCCTACGAGCAGTACTTC.